This entry concerns a single TCR beta chain. What antigen it recognizes has not been identified. No base quality values were provided; no much bigger clone lies one nucleotide off. The CDR3 measures 18 amino acids from cysteine to phenylalanine. The retained sequence is limited to the CDR3, 54 bases, with the frame set at the first base. A distance of 25 bases separates the germline ends of V and J, which lose 0 bases and 7 bases respectively. CDR1 and CDR2 (MNHNY, SVGAGI) derive from the germline V gene (reference sequence). The data are from a study of tumor-infiltrating lymphocytes in primary liver carcinoma (dated by TCRdb to between 2016 and 2019). Broadly, across the study: Between late 2015 and early 2016, roughly five patients in China with histopathologically diagnosed primary liver carcinoma had their tumors surgically resected. TCRbeta repertoire sequencing covered some 35 specimens from 5 patients: approximately 25 tumor regions, 5 adjacent noncancerous liver tissues and 5 peripheral blood samples. Tumors of the five patients were stage T1-T3 N0M0 with maximum diameters of roughly 4.2 to 11 cm. Each sample produced about 3.5 to 7.13 million productive TCRbeta reads, and read depth showed no significant difference between tissue types. Reproducibility between technical replicate repertoires was high, with correlation coefficients above 0.98 and mean shared-clone rates about 0.89. The five patients, three men and two women aged 30 to 69 years, had hepatocellular carcinoma (four) or combined HCC and intrahepatic cholangiocarcinoma (one). For each liver tumor, the study sampled five regions along with adjacent normal tissue and blood, and applied TCRbeta repertoire sequencing, expression microarrays and whole-exome sequencing. Broader findings and caveats from the paper: Pairs of tumor regions showed greater repertoire overlap (mean roughly 36%) than tumor-adjacent pairs (around 17%) or tumor-blood pairs (approximately 15%), which is consistent with antigen-driven expansion. With just five or six patients in the study, the authors point out that the findings should be validated in a larger study. The top 250 clones made up a significantly larger repertoire fraction in tumors than in blood (p = 0.039). Bulk unsorted samples precluded comparing CD4+ and CD8+ T cell repertoires. Only the TCR beta chain was sequenced, so true repertoire diversity is likely underestimated because unpaired alpha chains were not captured.

Blood RNA was extracted from unsorted whole blood with TRIzol reagent; germline DNA came from the DNeasy Blood & Tissue kit. At the time of sampling, the patients were treatment-naive and had chronic HBV infection. Before surgery, 3 to 5 milliliters of peripheral blood were drawn into K2EDTA tubes. Starting from 500 to 600 ng total RNA, TCRbeta-specific cDNA was produced by reverse transcription with a constant-region primer and ProtoScript II reverse transcriptase. TCRbeta libraries were built with three nested multiplex PCR rounds, a slightly modified ARM-PCR procedure. Multiplex TRBV1-TRBV30 forward primers and a Cbeta reverse primer were used in the first two PCR rounds, each of which was run for approximately 9 cycles. Sample barcodes and Illumina adapters were added in a final 25-cycle PCR using Deep VentR polymerase. Amplicons of 200-500 bp were gel-purified with a QIAquick gel extraction kit before sequencing. An Illumina HiSeq 2500 was used to sequence the TCRbeta amplicons with 250-bp paired-end reads. Processing in the source paper ran as follows. Trimmomatic v0.33 was used to quality-trim the reads, and FLASH v1.2.11 was used to merge paired reads so that full CDR3 sequences could be recovered. MiGEC v1.2.1b assigned V, D and J germline segments to the rearranged TCRbeta sequences. VDJtools v1.0.0 computed clonotype statistics and Shannon-Wiener diversity indices. To cut down on sampling bias, every analysis after diversity analysis relied on just the 250 most abundant clonotypes from each sample. TCRdb redid the processing of the public reads, applying fastp at Q25 and MiXCR, and retained in-frame beta chains. Entries are consolidated by CDR3 protein sequence, retaining the most common genes and DNA. The V and J calls reflect TCRdb's pipeline rather than the authors' work. This sample holds about 330,000 distinct CDR3 sequences; around three fifths were observed only once. The ten largest clones add up to about 6% of the sample.

The sequenced material came from peripheral blood. The receptor comes from a man in his forties with primary liver carcinoma and hepatitis B virus infection. The rearranged segments are TRBV6-6 and TRBJ2-7; the D segment could be TRBD2, given 10 matching bases. The bases read TGTGCCAGCAGTTACTCGAGCGGGGGGGGACAGGGATTCGGTGAGCAGTACTTC. Its protein is CASSYSSGGGQGFGEQYF.